This T cell receptor (beta chain) was sequenced for a study of blood T cells in healthy people across ages. Study-wide background: Per two T cells, about one barcoded beta molecule was captured through template switching. Findings of the study overall: Researchers said unsorted PBMCs prevented a conclusive naive versus antigen-experienced comparison. Per million T cells, TCR beta diversity dropped about linearly as age rose.

As regards this clonotype: The antigen is not known. Just one base apart from a much larger clone, this may be a read error.

With a J-beta primer mix and a sample-barcoded 5' primer, a second PCR ran about 6 to 11 cycles. Each of the cDNA molecules was tagged by a template-switch adaptor with 12 random nucleotides. Via MiXCR, TCRdb re-called the 5' RACE reads, giving one row per CDR3 protein. The profile covers about 670,000 distinct CDR3 sequences, with about 51% appearing a single time and approximately 13% taken by the ten largest. The trim removed 8 bases at V and 13 bases at J, leaving 14 bases unmatched. This CDR3 is 14 amino acids long. CDR1 SNHLY and CDR2 FYNNEI come from the germline V gene. The material sequenced was blood. The genes are TRBV2 and TRBJ2-1, with 10 bases identical to TRBD2. The source is a woman at least 80 years old in good health. CDR3 nucleotides: TGTGCCAGCGGTCTTAGCGGGGGGATGGAGACCCAGTTCTTC. It is translated as CASGLSGGMETQFF. Full variable domain (rest looked up from reference TRBV2 and TRBJ2-1): EPEVTQTPSHQVTQMGQEVILRCVPISNHLYFYWYRQILGQKVEFLVSFYNNEISEKSEIFDDQFSVERPDGSNFTLKIRSTKLEDSAMYFCASGLSGGMETQFFGPGTRLTVL.